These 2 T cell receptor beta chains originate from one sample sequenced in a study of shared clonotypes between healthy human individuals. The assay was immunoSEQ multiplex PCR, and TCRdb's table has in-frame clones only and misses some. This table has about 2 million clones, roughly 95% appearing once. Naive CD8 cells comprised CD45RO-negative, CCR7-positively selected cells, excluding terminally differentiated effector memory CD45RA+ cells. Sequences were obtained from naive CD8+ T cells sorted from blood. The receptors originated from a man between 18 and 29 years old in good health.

The CDR3 sequence: CASSLGTGREQYF. The CDR3 region has the DNA TGCGCCAGCAGCTTGGGTACAGGGCGGGAGCAGTACTTC. The chain combines TRBV5-1 with TRBJ2-7; TRBD1 might be the D (6 bases). The CDR3 length is 13 residues. V was cut by 0 bases and J by 7 bases, with 11 bases left in between. CDR1 is SGHRS and CDR2 is YFSETQ in the germline V gene.

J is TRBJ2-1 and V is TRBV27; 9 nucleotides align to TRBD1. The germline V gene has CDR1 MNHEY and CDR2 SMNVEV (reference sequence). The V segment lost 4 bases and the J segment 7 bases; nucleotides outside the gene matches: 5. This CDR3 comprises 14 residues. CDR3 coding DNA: TGTGCCAGCAGTTACGGGACAGGGACAAATGAGCAGTTCTTC. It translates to CASSYGTGTNEQFF.